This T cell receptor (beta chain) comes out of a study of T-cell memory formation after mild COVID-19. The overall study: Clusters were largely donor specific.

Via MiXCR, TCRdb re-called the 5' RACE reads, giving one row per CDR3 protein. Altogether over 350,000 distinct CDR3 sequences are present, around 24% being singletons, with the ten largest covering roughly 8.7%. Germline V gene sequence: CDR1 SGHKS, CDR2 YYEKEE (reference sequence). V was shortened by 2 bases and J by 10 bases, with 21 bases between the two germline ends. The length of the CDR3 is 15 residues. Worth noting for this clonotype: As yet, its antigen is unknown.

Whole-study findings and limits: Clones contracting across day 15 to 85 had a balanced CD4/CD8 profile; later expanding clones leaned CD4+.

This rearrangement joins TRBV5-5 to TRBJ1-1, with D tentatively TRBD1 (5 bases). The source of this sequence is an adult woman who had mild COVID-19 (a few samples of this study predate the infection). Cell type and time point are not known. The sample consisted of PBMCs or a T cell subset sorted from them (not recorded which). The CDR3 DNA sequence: TGTGCCAGCAGCTTAACCGGACAACTCCGCGAGGGAGCTTTCTTT. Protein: CASSLTGQLREGAFF.